The sample holds a few counts of the clone carrying this TCR beta chain. Its specificity is unknown. TCRdb called the 5' RACE reads again in MiXCR, with one record for every CDR3 protein. The sample consists of a few hundred thousand distinct CDR3 sequences, around 9% of them appearing once. This record belongs to a study of identical twins. Findings and limits, study-wide: Cross-sectional statistical analysis was relied on for the conclusions, without the same donors being followed.

The V gene lost 9 bases and the J gene lost 4 bases, with 10 bases spanning the gap. Germline-derived CDR1 and CDR2 are LNHNV and YYDKDF (reference sequence). This CDR3 is 12 amino acids long. The sequence derives from a woman aged 50 to 65 in good health. The rearrangement uses TRBV15 and TRBJ1-5; D gene unclear. Input material: naive T cells sorted from blood. The CDR3 region has the DNA TGTGCCACTTCGAATGGGAATCAGCCCCAGCATTTT. This encodes CATSNGNQPQHF.